This T cell receptor (beta chain) is from a study of OX40 agonist ivuxolimab in advanced cancers. On this clone: Its antigen is as yet unknown.

The protocol was immunoSEQ multiplex PCR, while the TCRdb copy is restricted to in-frame clones and leaves out a portion. The table includes about 93,000 clones, around 94% detected once. Baseline, cycle 4 day 1, and cycle 7 day 1 were the blood sampling points. Points from the study as a whole: Clonal expansion was seen in CD4+ and CD8+ blood T cells by week 6 at 0.1 to 3.0 mg/kg.

This CDR3 spans 11 amino acids. Germline-derived CDR1 and CDR2 are SGHVS and FNYEAQ. V dropped 5 bases and J dropped 8 bases, with 7 bases sitting between them. The V gene is TRBV7-6, the J gene TRBJ2-1, with D unclear. The sequence derives from an adult with an advanced solid tumor such as melanoma, head and neck, liver or kidney cancer. Sequenced here: CD4+ or CD8+ T cells sorted from blood, sampled in a trial of the OX40 agonist ivuxolimab. The CDR3 region is CASSPRHEQFF. The CDR3 bases are TGTGCCAGCAGCCCCCGACATGAGCAGTTCTTC.